A selection of T cell receptor beta chains follows, all from one sample in a study of PD-L1 blockade in urothelial cancer. Clones were sequenced by immunoSEQ multiplex PCR, and TCRdb holds only the in-frame ones, with some missing. The sample has some 84,000 clones; approximately 90% are singletons. Specimen: PBMCs, collected around atezolizumab (anti-PD-L1) treatment. All receptors derive from a woman in her 70s with urothelial cancer. CDR3s include the opening cysteine and the closing phenylalanine or tryptophan. The D gene is left open where the match is weak. Clone size is shown for a subset of rows, as once, few, many or a class of expanded clone.

cdr3_aa cdr3_nt cdr3_length v_call clone_size d_call j_call
CASSLGAGNEQYF TGTGCCAGCTCCCTTGGGGCAGGGAACGAGCAGTACTTC 13 TRBV18 - - TRBJ2-7
CASSVGARLFF TGTGCCAGCAGTGTGGGAGCTCGGCTGTTCTTC 11 TRBV2 - - TRBJ2-1
CAWSVRAWAGAQPQHF TGTGCCTGGAGTGTAAGAGCCTGGGCAGGGGCTCAGCCCCAGCATTTT 16 TRBV30 - - TRBJ1-5
CASSWGLQETQYF TGTGCCAGCAGCTGGGGACTTCAAGAGACCCAGTACTTC 13 TRBV7-2 - - TRBJ2-5
CSVENGLARNEQFF TGCAGCGTTGAAAACGGACTAGCACGCAATGAGCAGTTCTTC 14 TRBV29-1 - TRBD2 TRBJ2-1
CASSLGGRAGGTYEQYF TGTGCCAGCAGCTTGGGGGGGCGGGCAGGGGGTACCTACGAGCAGTACTTC 17 TRBV5-4 - TRBD1 TRBJ2-7
CATSRGQPFYEQYF TGTGCCACCAGCCGCGGACAGCCTTTCTACGAGCAGTACTTC 14 TRBV15 - - TRBJ2-7
CASSLGQVNEKLFF TGCGCCAGCAGCTTGGGACAAGTAAATGAAAAACTGTTTTTT 14 TRBV5-1 - - TRBJ1-4
CASSPSGEVNTEAFF TGTGCCAGCTCACCATCGGGGGAGGTGAACACTGAAGCTTTCTTT 15 TRBV18 - - TRBJ1-1
CASSGIAGRTYNEQFF TGTGCCAGCAGCGGGATAGCGGGAAGGACCTACAATGAGCAGTTCTTC 16 TRBV11-2 - TRBD2 TRBJ2-1
CASSLGTNQETQYF TGTGCCAGCTCACTAGGGACAAACCAAGAGACCCAGTACTTC 14 TRBV18 - - TRBJ2-5
CASKSAGSGYNEQFF TGTGCCAGCAAATCAGCGGGATCGGGTTACAATGAGCAGTTCTTC 15 TRBV7-2 - TRBD2 TRBJ2-1
CASSFGTSWSTDTQYF TGTGCCAGCAGTTTCGGGACTTCGTGGAGCACAGATACGCAGTATTTT 16 TRBV28 - - TRBJ2-3
CSGARTDYTQYF TGCAGCGGCGCGCGGACAGACTATACGCAGTATTTT 12 TRBV29-1 - - TRBJ2-3
CASSDRGKGETQYF TGTGCCAGCTCGGACAGGGGAAAGGGAGAGACCCAGTACTTC 14 TRBV25-1 - TRBD1 TRBJ2-5
CASSQGHQETQYF TGTGCCAGCAGCCAGGGCCACCAAGAGACCCAGTACTTC 13 TRBV21-1 - - TRBJ2-5
CASSLGFGAGGYEQYF TGCGCCAGCAGCTTGGGATTTGGTGCTGGGGGGTACGAGCAGTACTTC 16 TRBV5-1 - - TRBJ2-7
CASSPPDTYSYNEQFF TGCGCCAGCAGCCCCCCAGACACCTACTCCTACAATGAGCAGTTCTTC 16 TRBV4-1 - - TRBJ2-1
CASRTGRLINSPLHF TGTGCCAGTAGGACAGGGCGCCTTATCAATTCACCCCTCCACTTT 15 TRBV19 - TRBD1 TRBJ1-6
CASSFGDRGNEQFF TGTGCCAGCAGTTTTGGGGACAGGGGAAATGAGCAGTTCTTC 14 TRBV28 few TRBD1 TRBJ2-1
CAWSETSGRETQYF TGTGCCTGGAGTGAAACTAGCGGGAGGGAGACCCAGTACTTC 14 TRBV30 once TRBD2 TRBJ2-5
CASSQGDSSGNTIYF TGCGCCAGCAGCCAAGGAGACAGCTCTGGAAACACCATATATTTT 15 TRBV4-1 - - TRBJ1-3
CASSLGSGISSYEQYF TGTGCCAGCAGCTTAGGGTCAGGAATAAGCTCCTACGAGCAGTACTTC 16 TRBV7-2 - - TRBJ2-7
CASSLAALPEETQYF TGCGCCAGCAGCTTGGCCGCACTACCCGAAGAGACCCAGTACTTC 15 TRBV5-1 - - TRBJ2-5
CASSVSGGAWDTGELFF TGTGCCAGCAGTGTGAGCGGGGGGGCCTGGGACACCGGGGAGCTGTTTTTT 17 TRBV6-1 - TRBD2 TRBJ2-2
CASSKTGTGITEAFF TGTGCCAGCAGCAAAACCGGGACAGGGATCACTGAAGCTTTCTTT 15 TRBV7-3 - TRBD1 TRBJ1-1
CASTAAVSQETQYF TGTGCCAGCACGGCGGCGGTTAGTCAAGAGACCCAGTACTTC 14 TRBV6-5 - - TRBJ2-5
CASSFERNTGELFF TGTGCCAGCAGCTTTGAGCGGAACACCGGGGAGCTGTTTTTT 14 TRBV5-4 - - TRBJ2-2
CASSLDHIEKLFF TGTGCCAGCAGCTTAGATCACATTGAAAAACTGTTTTTT 13 TRBV11-2 - - TRBJ1-4
CAISGGGAGAYNEQFF TGTGCCATCAGTGGGGGGGGAGCGGGAGCGTACAATGAGCAGTTCTTC 16 TRBV10-3 - TRBD2 TRBJ2-1
CASSPGRYSGNTIYF TGTGCCAGCAGCCCCGGGAGATACTCTGGAAACACCATATATTTT 15 TRBV7-2 - - TRBJ1-3
CAWSVRQGNEKLFF TGTGCCTGGAGTGTAAGACAGGGGAATGAAAAACTGTTTTTT 14 TRBV30 once TRBD1 TRBJ1-4
CASSFLGQVNEKLFF TGCGCCAGCAGCTTTCTTGGACAGGTCAATGAAAAACTGTTTTTT 15 TRBV5-1 - TRBD1 TRBJ1-4
CASSLDGGSAWNEQFF TGTGCCAGCAGCTTAGATGGCGGGAGCGCCTGGAATGAGCAGTTCTTC 16 TRBV7-3 - TRBD2 TRBJ2-1
CASSPAGPQETQYF TGTGCCAGTAGCCCGGCAGGGCCCCAAGAGACCCAGTACTTC 14 TRBV19 - - TRBJ2-5
CASSEPASGSYEQYF TGCGCCAGCAGTGAGCCGGCTAGCGGCTCCTACGAGCAGTACTTC 15 TRBV10-1 - TRBD2 TRBJ2-7
CASSAGFGYEQYF TGTGCCAGCAGTGCGGGGTTTGGGTACGAGCAGTACTTC 13 TRBV2 - - TRBJ2-7
CASGRGAGELFF TGTGCCAGCGGGAGGGGGGCCGGGGAGCTGTTTTTT 12 TRBV11-2 - - TRBJ2-2
CASSGARGNTEAFF TGCGCCAGCAGCGGGGCCAGGGGTAACACTGAAGCTTTCTTT 14 TRBV23-1 - - TRBJ1-1
CASSQVGTVQETQYF TGCGCCAGCAGCCAAGTGGGGACAGTACAAGAGACCCAGTACTTC 15 TRBV4-1 - TRBD1 TRBJ2-5
CASSRLAGVDGELFF TGTGCCAGCAGCCGACTAGCGGGGGTGGACGGGGAGCTGTTTTTT 15 TRBV6-5 - TRBD2 TRBJ2-2
CASSFRSGTGGKEKLFF TGCGCCAGCAGTTTTAGATCAGGGACAGGGGGCAAAGAAAAACTGTTTTTT 17 TRBV5-1 once TRBD1 TRBJ1-4
CASSYSMAGWDTEAFF TGTGCCAGCAGTTACTCGATGGCGGGGTGGGACACTGAAGCTTTCTTT 16 TRBV6-5 - - TRBJ1-1
CASTKARAATEAFF TGTGCCAGTACCAAGGCCAGGGCCGCGACTGAAGCTTTCTTT 14 TRBV19 - - TRBJ1-1
CASSEVSGRVNEQFF TGTGCCAGCAGTGAAGTTAGCGGGAGGGTGAATGAGCAGTTCTTC 15 TRBV6-1 - TRBD2 TRBJ2-1
CASSPTTPSDIQYF TGCGCCAGCAGCCCAACCACCCCTAGCGACATTCAGTACTTC 14 TRBV5-1 - - TRBJ2-4
CASGTGNQPQHF TGTGCCAGCGGGACAGGGAATCAGCCCCAGCATTTT 12 TRBV6-6 - TRBD1 TRBJ1-5
CASSRDTDTQYF TGTGCCAGCAGCCGAGACACAGATACGCAGTATTTT 12 TRBV5-5 once - TRBJ2-3